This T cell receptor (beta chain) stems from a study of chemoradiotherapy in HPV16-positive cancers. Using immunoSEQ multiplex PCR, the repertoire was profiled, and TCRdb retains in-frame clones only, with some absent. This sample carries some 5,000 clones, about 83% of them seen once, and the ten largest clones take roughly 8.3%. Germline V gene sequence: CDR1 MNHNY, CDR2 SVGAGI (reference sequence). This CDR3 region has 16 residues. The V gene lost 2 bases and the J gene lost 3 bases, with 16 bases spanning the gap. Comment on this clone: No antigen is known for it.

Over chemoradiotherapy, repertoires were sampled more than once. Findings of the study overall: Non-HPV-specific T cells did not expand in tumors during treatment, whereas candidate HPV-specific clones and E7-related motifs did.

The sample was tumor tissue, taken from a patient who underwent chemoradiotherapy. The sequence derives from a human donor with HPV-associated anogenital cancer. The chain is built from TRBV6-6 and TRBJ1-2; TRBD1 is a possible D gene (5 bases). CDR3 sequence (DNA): TGTGCCAGCAGTTACCACCCGGGGCGCGAGGACTATGGCTACACCTTC. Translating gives CASSYHPGREDYGYTF.